These 19 T cell receptor beta chains originate from one sample sequenced in a study of shared T cell receptors in the human thymus. Clones were sequenced by immunoSEQ multiplex PCR, and TCRdb holds only the in-frame ones, with some missing. The sample has 720,000 or so clones; 80% to 90% are singletons. The sample was also linked to a second study, of human thymus T cells.

Sequenced: thymocytes. Source of these receptors: a girl less than two years old with a congenital heart defect.

The chain couples TRBV5-6 to TRBJ1-2, with 7 bases lining up with TRBD1. Germline-derived CDR1 and CDR2 are SGHDT and YYEEEE. This CDR3 has 17 amino acids. Trimming at V came to 4 bases and at J to 0 bases, leaving 12 bases not matched to a gene. The CDR3 protein is CASSVSTGFGANYGYTF. The CDR3 bases are TGTGCCAGCAGCGTGTCGACAGGGTTCGGAGCTAACTATGGCTACACCTTC. The full variable domain, rest sourced from reference TRBV5-6 and TRBJ1-2, is DAGVTQSPTHLIKTRGQQVTLRCSPKSGHDTVSWYQQALGQGPQFIFQYYEEEERQRGNFPDRFSGHQFPNYSSELNVNALLLGDSALYLCASSVSTGFGANYGYTFGSGTRLTVV.

The chain recombines TRBV5-1 with TRBJ1-3; no definite D call. The CDR3 totals 13 residues. V was shortened by 5 bases and J by 3 bases, with 9 bases between the two germline ends. Per germline, CDR1 SGHRS and CDR2 YFSETQ. The CDR3 here is CASSRSYGNTIYF. In DNA, the CDR3 is TGCGCCAGCAGTCGGTCCTATGGAAACACCATATATTTT.

This rearrangement joins TRBV7-9 to TRBJ2-3; 9 bases fit TRBD1. CDR1 is SEHNR and CDR2 is FQNEAQ in the germline V gene (reference sequence). Trimming took 5 bases from V and 5 from J; bases not matched to a gene: 5. The CDR3 runs 14 residues. CDR3 nucleotides: TGTGCCAGCAGCCTGACAGGGGGAGGAGATACGCAGTATTTT. Its translation: CASSLTGGGDTQYF.

In the case of this clone: At one boundary the junction diverges from the germline segment, which might be a read error. The chain combines TRBV5-6 with TRBJ1-2; TRBD1 is a possible D gene (5 bases). The CDR3 totals 12 residues. Germline values: CDR1 SGHDT, CDR2 YYEEEE. The CDR3 loop reads CASRLGGEGYTF. The CDR3 DNA follows: TGTGCCAGCAGATTGGGGGGGGAGGGCTACACCTTC.

The chain employs TRBV19 and TRBJ1-1, with D perhaps TRBD1 (5 bases). Deletions cut 4 bases from V and 4 bases from J, with 10 bases between. This CDR3 is 13 amino acids long. Germline CDR1 and CDR2: LNHDA and SQIVND (reference sequence). Here the CDR3 DNA reads TGTGCCAGTAGTACGGGGGGGGGCACTGAAGCTTTCTTT. Its protein product is CASSTGGGTEAFF.

This CDR3 reads CASTPRSPGGYEQYF. For the CDR3, the DNA is TGTGCCAGCACCCCCCGTTCCCCCGGGGGCTACGAGCAGTACTTC. J is TRBJ2-7 and V is TRBV6-1; D is possibly TRBD2 (6 bases). Germline V gene data show CDR1 as MNHNS and CDR2 as SASEGT. V was clipped by 7 bases and J by 3 bases, with 19 bases between them. The CDR3 covers 15 residues.

The chain uses TRBV7-9 and TRBJ2-3; 7 nucleotides match TRBD2. V lost 5 bases, J lost 5 bases, and 13 bases stayed unmatched. CDR3 size: 16 residues. Germline V gives CDR1 SEHNR, CDR2 FQNEAQ (reference sequence). DNA of the CDR3: TGTGCCAGCAGCCCCTCCCCGCGCGGGGGTGGAGATACGCAGTATTTT. Translated, it gives CASSPSPRGGGDTQYF.

The chain recombines TRBV28 with TRBJ1-1; D not resolved. The CDR3 consists of 14 residues. Germline-derived CDR1 and CDR2 are MDHEN and SYDVKM. With 3 bases removed from V and 8 bases from J, the gap between germline ends came to 16 bases. CDR3: CASSFLPGRSEAFF. The CDR3 DNA reads TGTGCCAGCAGTTTCCTGCCCGGGAGATCCGAAGCTTTCTTT.

This clone was found a few times. The gene calls are TRBV27 and TRBJ2-7; tentative D call: TRBD1 (6 bases). Germline V lookup: CDR1 MNHEY, CDR2 SMNVEV (reference sequence). The CDR3 covers 14 residues. V was cut by 5 bases and J by 3 bases, with 14 bases left in between. This CDR3 is CASSLTGQDYEQYF. In DNA form, the CDR3 reads TGTGCCAGCAGTCTTACGGGACAAGACTACGAGCAGTACTTC.

The rearrangement joins TRBV7-9 to TRBJ1-3; no reliable D call. Germline CDR1 SEHNR, CDR2 FQNEAQ (reference sequence). Between the trimmed V and J ends, which lost 3 bases and 0 bases, there was a span of 12 bases. The length of the CDR3 is 16 residues. DNA for the CDR3: TGTGCCAGCAGCTTGGGCTCGCATGACTCTGGAAACACCATATATTTT. It encodes CASSLGSHDSGNTIYF.

The rearrangement joins TRBV5-1 to TRBJ2-1; 8 nucleotides align to TRBD2. CDR3 size: 16 residues. V trimming: 0 bases; J trimming: 4 bases; junction bases outside the gene matches: 6. Germline V gene lookup returns CDR1 SGHRS and CDR2 YFSETQ. CDR3 sequence: CASSLGERGPYNEQFF. In nucleotides, the CDR3 is TGCGCCAGCAGCTTGGGGGAGCGGGGGCCTTACAATGAGCAGTTCTTC.

The chain links TRBV21-1 to TRBJ2-7; the table calls TRBD2, which could not be checked here. TRBV21-1 is recorded as a pseudogene. The CDR3 extends over 17 amino acids. As DNA, the CDR3 is TGTGCCAGCAGCAAAGGGGTACGGGGATCCCTTTTCTACGAGCAGTACTTC. It codes for CASSKGVRGSLFYEQYF.

This chain connects TRBV27 to TRBJ1-1; D is possibly TRBD1 (6 bases). With 5 bases removed from V and 5 bases from J, the gap between germline ends came to 15 bases. Germline loops: CDR1 MNHEY, CDR2 SMNVEV (reference sequence). The CDR3 has 14 residues. The CDR3 DNA reads as TGTGCCAGCAGTCCTGGACAGTTGTGGACTGAAGCTTTCTTT. Its translation: CASSPGQLWTEAFF.

The chain uses TRBV6-4 and TRBJ2-1, with 8 bases that match TRBD1. V lost 3 bases to trimming and J lost 7 bases; unmatched junction nucleotides: 2. The CDR3 sequence is 13 residues long. Germline lookup yields CDR1 MRHNA and CDR2 SNTAGT. The CDR3 DNA follows: TGTGCCAGCAGTGATACAGGGGGGAATGAGCAGTTCTTC. This sequence encodes CASSDTGGNEQFF.

This rearrangement joins TRBV7-9 to TRBJ2-7; TRBD1 matches at 8 bases. The CDR3 runs 15 residues. The germline V gene has CDR1 SEHNR and CDR2 FQNEAQ (reference sequence). V lost 6 bases, J lost 0 bases, and 7 bases stayed unmatched. CDR3 in amino acids: CASSSDRGSSYEQYF. CDR3 DNA: TGTGCCAGCAGTTCAGACAGGGGAAGCTCCTACGAGCAGTACTTC.

V is TRBV27 and J is TRBJ1-2; 8 nucleotides agree with TRBD1. The CDR3 sequence is 14 residues long. CDR1 is MNHEY and CDR2 is SMNVEV in the germline V gene (reference sequence). Losses at the gene ends were 4 bases for V and 7 bases for J; bases not matched to a gene: 8. CDR3 coding DNA: TGTGCCAGCAGTTCTCTACGACAGGGGATTGGCTACACCTTC. The encoded protein is CASSSLRQGIGYTF.

CDR3 region: CASSSGDRFFSYEQYF. CDR3 nucleotides: TGTGCCAGCAGCTCAGGAGACAGGTTCTTCTCCTACGAGCAGTACTTC. The rearrangement uses TRBV5-8 and TRBJ2-7, with D possibly being TRBD1 (6 bases). Germline V gene sequence: CDR1 SGHTS, CDR2 YDEGEE. This CDR3 spans 16 amino acids. Trimming cost V 3 bases and J 0 bases, with 16 bases left between them.

V and J are TRBV7-2 and TRBJ1-2, with TRBD1 matching over 7 bases. The CDR3 contains 14 residues. V lost 1 base, J lost 5 bases, and 4 bases stayed unmatched. CDR1 is SGHTA and CDR2 is FQGNSA in the germline V gene. For the CDR3, the DNA is TGTGCCAGCAGCTTAGTGGGACAGCTATATGGCTACACCTTC. It yields the protein CASSLVGQLYGYTF. The full variable domain, its missing parts supplied by reference TRBV7-2 and TRBJ1-2, is GAGVSQSPSNKVTEKGKDVELRCDPISGHTALYWYRQSLGQGLEFLIYFQGNSAPDKSGLPSDRFSAERTGGSVSTLTIQRTQQEDSAVYLCASSLVGQLYGYTFGSGTRLTVV.

This clone came up a few times. V gene TRBV4-2 combines with J gene TRBJ1-1, with 7 positions matching TRBD1. Germline V gives CDR1 LGHNA, CDR2 YNFKEQ. The CDR3 runs to 15 residues. V gave up 3 bases and J gave up 5 bases; unmatched junction bases: 9. CDR3 protein: CASSQRGLQGTEAFF. In DNA, the CDR3 is TGTGCCAGCAGCCAGAGGGGGCTTCAGGGGACTGAAGCTTTCTTT.